These T cell receptor beta chains were read from a single sample in a study of T-cell reconstitution after alpha-beta-depleted transplantation in children. In TCRdb, the PCR reads were re-called with MiXCR into one record per CDR3 protein. The table has 200,000 to 300,000 distinct CDR3 sequences, approximately 8% seen once. Source: PBMCs, mostly from graft donor cells, taken 180 days after TCRalphabeta/CD19-depleted stem cell transplant. Source of these receptors: a male patient younger than 18 who had a stem cell transplant for acute lymphoblastic leukemia, so the T cells may come from the graft donor. Each CDR3 is given with its conserved first and last residue. Fields, in order: V gene, clone size, J gene, D gene, CDR3 DNA, CDR3 protein. A D gene is named only where the DNA matches it firmly. Clone size is stated in some rows and not others, as once, few, many or a class when expanded.

TRBV7-3,many,TRBJ1-6,NA,TGTGCCAGCAGCTTAGAGCAGGCCCCTAATTCACCCCTCCACTTT,CASSLEQAPNSPLHF
TRBV27,many,TRBJ1-5,NA,TGTGCCAGCAGTATGGATAGCAATCAGCCCCAGCATTTT,CASSMDSNQPQHF
TRBV4-2,many,TRBJ2-1,NA,TGTGCCAGCAGCCAAGGTAACTTCCCCAACTACAATGAGCAGTTCTTC,CASSQGNFPNYNEQFF
TRBV29-1,many,TRBJ2-7,NA,TGCAGCGTTGTGCATTGGGGGGACGAGCAGTACTTC,CSVVHWGDEQYF
TRBV29-1,many,TRBJ2-5,NA,TGCAGCGTTGATCCCTATCAGATCGGGTTAACCCAGTACTTC,CSVDPYQIGLTQYF
TRBV5-4,NA,TRBJ2-2,TRBD1,TGTGCCAGCAGCTTAGGGGGCCTAGGAGACGGGGAGCTGTTTTTT,CASSLGGLGDGELFF
TRBV19,few,TRBJ2-1,NA,TGTGCCAGTAGGGCTACCGGGGGAGTATACAATGAGCAGTTCTTC,CASRATGGVYNEQFF
TRBV7-2,many,TRBJ1-1,NA,TGTGCCAGCAGCTTGGGTGGGTTCATGAACACTGAAGCTTTCTTT,CASSLGGFMNTEAFF
TRBV4-1,many,TRBJ2-4,NA,TGCGCCAGCAGCCAAGAGAGGGCGACTTCAGCCAAAAACATTCAGTACTTC,CASSQERATSAKNIQYF
TRBV19,NA,TRBJ1-2,NA,TGTGCCAGTAGATTGGGACTCGACGGGTGGCTGAACGGCTACACCTTC,CASRLGLDGWLNGYTF
TRBV5-4,many,TRBJ1-4,NA,TGTGCCAGCAGCTACAACGCTGAAAAACTGTTTTTT,CASSYNAEKLFF
TRBV4-1,many,TRBJ2-3,TRBD1,TGCGCCAGCAGCCAAGACGGGGGCAGGGGGCGAAAAGATACGCAGTATTTT,CASSQDGGRGRKDTQYF
TRBV3-1,many,TRBJ1-2,TRBD1,TGTGCCAGCAGCCAAAGGGACAGGGTCGGTGGCTACACCTTC,CASSQRDRVGGYTF
TRBV12-3/TRBV12-4,many,TRBJ1-1,NA,TGTGCCAGCAGTTGGTCACAGGGTTCTGAAGCTTTCTTT,CASSWSQGSEAFF
TRBV19,many,TRBJ2-1,NA,TGTGCCAGTAGTATGGGCCTGACGCCCTACAATGAGCAGTTCTTC,CASSMGLTPYNEQFF
TRBV5-6,many,TRBJ2-7,NA,TGTGCCAGTCTGACGGGGGTTCTCTACGAGCAGTACTTC,CASLTGVLYEQYF
TRBV21-1,many,TRBJ2-5,NA,TGTGCCAGCAGCAAAAGACCACTAGCGGGAGGGAGGAGTCAAGAGACCCAGTACTTC,CASSKRPLAGGRSQETQYF
TRBV28,many,TRBJ2-1,NA,TGCGCCAGCAGTTTTTTACCCCAGCGGGTATACAATGAGCAGTTCTTC,CASSFLPQRVYNEQFF
TRBV5-6,many,TRBJ2-3,TRBD1,TGTGCCAGCAGCCGGACAGGTGGGGGATTTACGCAGTATTTT,CASSRTGGGFTQYF
TRBV12-3/TRBV12-4,many,TRBJ2-1,NA,TGTGCCAGCAGCACCGGGACGCCCAAGGGGAATGAGCAGTTCTTC,CASSTGTPKGNEQFF
TRBV11-1,NA,TRBJ2-7,TRBD2,TGTGCCAGCAGCTTAGCATCGACTAGCGGGAGGACCCCCCACGAGCAGTACTTC,CASSLASTSGRTPHEQYF
TRBV27,many,TRBJ2-1,NA,TGTGCCAGCAGTTTAAAGGCATCTTACAATGAGCAGTTCTTC,CASSLKASYNEQFF
TRBV3-1,many,TRBJ1-1,NA,TGTGCCAGCAGCCAAGGGGGCGTATGGGGAGCTTTCTTT,CASSQGGVWGAFF
TRBV18,many,TRBJ1-1,NA,TGTGCCAGCTCAGACAGTGTGAACACTGAAGCTTTCTTT,CASSDSVNTEAFF
TRBV5-1,many,TRBJ2-3,NA,TGCGCCAGCAGCCCGGGACATCATAGGTCAGATACGCAGTATTTT,CASSPGHHRSDTQYF
TRBV29-1,many,TRBJ1-2,TRBD1,TGCAGCGGTCGGACAGGGACCGAATATGGCTACACCTTC,CSGRTGTEYGYTF
TRBV24-1,many,TRBJ2-1,TRBD1,TGTGCCACCAGTGATCACCCACAGGGGCTGAGGTACAATGAGCAGTTCTTC,CATSDHPQGLRYNEQFF
TRBV24-1,many,TRBJ2-2,NA,TGTGCCACCAGCGCCCCAATCGCCGGGGAGCTGTTTTTT,CATSAPIAGELFF
TRBV5-6,many,TRBJ2-7,NA,TGTGCCAGCAGCTTCGGCCGCAAGGGCTACGAGCAGTACTTC,CASSFGRKGYEQYF
TRBV10-3,many,TRBJ1-5,NA,TGTGCCATCAGTGATAAGTGGAATCAGCCCCAGCATTTT,CAISDKWNQPQHF
TRBV21-1,few,TRBJ1-1,NA,TGTGCCAGCAGCAAAGAAGTTCAGGGGACTGAAGCTTTCTTT,CASSKEVQGTEAFF
TRBV7-2,many,TRBJ2-1,NA,TGTGCCAGCAGCAAATCCAGGGGCTGGCCCTACCAGGAGCAGTTCTTC,CASSKSRGWPYQEQFF
TRBV20-1,many,TRBJ2-2,TRBD1,TGCAGTGCGGTCGGACAGGGGGCAAGCGGGGAGCTGTTTTTT,CSAVGQGASGELFF
TRBV6-1,few,TRBJ1-5,NA,TGTGCCAGCAGTGAAGCGGCCCGGGACCCGGGGCAGCCCCAGCATTTT,CASSEAARDPGQPQHF
TRBV7-8,many,TRBJ2-1,TRBD2,TGTGCCAGCAGCTCCGGGACTAGCGGGGTGAGCTCCTACAATGAGCAGTTCTTC,CASSSGTSGVSSYNEQFF
TRBV18,NA,TRBJ1-1,NA,TGTGCCAGCTCACCACGATGGAAGATGAACACTGAAGCTTTCTTT,CASSPRWKMNTEAFF
TRBV10-3,many,TRBJ2-3,TRBD1,TGTGCCATCAGGGACAGGGGGCATGATACGCAGTATTTT,CAIRDRGHDTQYF
TRBV7-9,many,TRBJ1-2,NA,TGTGCCAGCAGCTTAGACAGGGAGGGCTACACCTTC,CASSLDREGYTF
TRBV28,NA,TRBJ2-7,NA,TGTGCCAGCAGTTCGGTAGGGTCTATATACGAGCAGTACTTC,CASSSVGSIYEQYF
TRBV20-1,NA,TRBJ2-7,TRBD2,TGCAGTGCTAGAGTGTGGACTAGCGGGGCCTCCTACGAGCAGTACTTC,CSARVWTSGASYEQYF
TRBV24-1,many,TRBJ2-3,NA,TGTGCCACCAGTGGGTCAGGGTTGGATACGCAGTATTTT,CATSGSGLDTQYF
TRBV6-2/TRBV6-3,many,TRBJ2-4,TRBD2,TGTGCCAGCAGCCGAACCCTAGCGGGGGCCAAAAACATTCAGTACTTC,CASSRTLAGAKNIQYF
TRBV6-2/TRBV6-3,many,TRBJ1-2,NA,TGTGCCAGCAGTTCGAGTGGCCTCGTCCGGGGCTACACCTTC,CASSSSGLVRGYTF
TRBV11-2,many,TRBJ2-1,NA,TGTGCCAGCAGCAACTTAGGTAGGGGGTACAATGAGCAGTTCTTC,CASSNLGRGYNEQFF
TRBV20-1,many,TRBJ2-1,NA,TGCAGTGCTAGAGGCGTAGAACAGGGTCAGTACTACAATGAGCAGTTCTTC,CSARGVEQGQYYNEQFF
TRBV20-1,many,TRBJ2-1,NA,TGCAGTGCTCGGATTCGGAAAAATGAGCAGTTCTTC,CSARIRKNEQFF
TRBV6-5,many,TRBJ2-2,NA,TGTGCCAGCAGTCTAATGACAGCCACCGGGGAGCTGTTTTTT,CASSLMTATGELFF
TRBV6-5,many,TRBJ2-2,NA,TGTGCCAGCAGTCCTGCTGCGGGGCAAGTCCGCGGCACCGGGGAGCTGTTTTTT,CASSPAAGQVRGTGELFF
TRBV7-2,many,TRBJ1-3,NA,TGTGCCAGCAGCTTTCGAGGATTCGGAAACACCATATATTTT,CASSFRGFGNTIYF
TRBV5-1,many,TRBJ2-2,NA,TGCGCCAGCAGCTTGTCCCCCCCGGAGCTGTTTTTT,CASSLSPPELFF
TRBV18,many,TRBJ2-1,TRBD2,TGTGCCAGCTCACTCACCGCGACTAGCGGCTACTACAATGAGCAGTTCTTC,CASSLTATSGYYNEQFF
TRBV24-1,many,TRBJ2-5,NA,TGTGCCACCAGTGAGAGGGCCCCCGGAGCCCAGTACTTC,CATSERAPGAQYF
TRBV7-2,many,TRBJ1-1,NA,TGTGCCAGCAGCCCTTCAATGATGACCTCGAACACTGAAGCTTTCTTT,CASSPSMMTSNTEAFF
TRBV6-5,many,TRBJ2-7,NA,TGTGCCAGCAGTTACTCGATCCCCCGTAGCAGCTCCTCGTTGGAGCAGTACTTC,CASSYSIPRSSSSLEQYF
TRBV5-4,many,TRBJ2-4,NA,TGTGCCAGCAGCTTGGACCGGGGAGCCAAAAACATTCAGTACTTC,CASSLDRGAKNIQYF
TRBV27,many,TRBJ1-2,TRBD1,TGTGCCAGCAGTTTAGAGGGGGCCGGCTATGGCTACACCTTC,CASSLEGAGYGYTF